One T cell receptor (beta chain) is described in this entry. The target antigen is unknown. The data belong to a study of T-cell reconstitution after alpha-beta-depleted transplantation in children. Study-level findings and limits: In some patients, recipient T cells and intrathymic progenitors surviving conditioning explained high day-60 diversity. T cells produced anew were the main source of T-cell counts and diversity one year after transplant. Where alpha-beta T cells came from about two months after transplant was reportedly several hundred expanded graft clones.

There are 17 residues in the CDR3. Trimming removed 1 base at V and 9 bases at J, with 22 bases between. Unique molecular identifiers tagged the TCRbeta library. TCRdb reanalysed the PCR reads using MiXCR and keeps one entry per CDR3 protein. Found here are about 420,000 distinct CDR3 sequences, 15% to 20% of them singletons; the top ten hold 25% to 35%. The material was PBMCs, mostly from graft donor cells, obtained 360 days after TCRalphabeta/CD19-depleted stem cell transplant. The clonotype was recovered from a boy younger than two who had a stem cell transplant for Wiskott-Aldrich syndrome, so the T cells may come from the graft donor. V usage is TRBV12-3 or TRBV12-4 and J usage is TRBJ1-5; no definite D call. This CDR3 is CASSLVCRCEGNVPQHF. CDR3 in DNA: TGTGCCAGCAGTTTAGTCTGCAGGTGCGAGGGTAATGTGCCCCAGCATTTT.